The 3 T cell receptor beta chains below were found in one sample sequenced in a study of blood T cell repertoires in COVID-19 (dated by TCRdb to the early 2020s). Receptor amplification or capture employed the immunoSEQ multiplex PCR assay. The immuneACCESS repertoire file appears here via TCRdb, limited to in-frame rearrangements. These files lack a portion of the clones; in checked studies, under half of the deficit traces to unresolved V genes, and the cause of the others is not known. Within this sample are some 220,000 clones, with roughly nine tenths of them counted one time only. The top ten clonotypes cover over 3% of the sample. The sequencing sample was made of PBMCs or T cells enriched from blood (not recorded which). The origin of the receptors is a woman in her 50s in a cohort exposed to, infected with or recovered from COVID-19 (not recorded which).

The chain carries TRBV11-1 and TRBJ1-6, with D possibly being TRBD1 (6 bases). V was trimmed by 0 bases and J by 13 bases, leaving 10 bases between them. The CDR3 runs 13 residues. Germline CDR1 and CDR2: SGHAT and FQDESV (reference sequence). CDR3 in amino acids: CASSLARQAPLHF. The CDR3 region has the DNA TGTGCCAGCAGCTTAGCTAGACAGGCTCCCCTCCACTTT. Full variable domain (remainder filled in from reference TRBV11-1 and TRBJ1-6): EAEVAQSPRYKITEKSQAVAFWCDPISGHATLYWYRQILGQGPELLVQFQDESVVDDSQLPKDRFSAERLKGVDSTLKIQPAELGDSAMYLCASSLARQAPLHFGNGTRLTVT.

The gene calls are TRBV5-1 and TRBJ1-1; D gene unclear. V lost 4 bases and J lost 1, with 14 bases in between. CDR3 size: 15 residues. CDR1 and CDR2 (germline): SGHRS, YFSETQ. For the CDR3, the DNA is TGCGCCAGCAGCCCCGATGGGCTGGGGAACACTGAAGCTTTCTTT. It codes for CASSPDGLGNTEAFF. Together with reference TRBV5-1 and TRBJ1-1, the CDR3 gives the full variable domain: KAGVTQTPRYLIKTRGQQVTLSCSPISGHRSVSWYQQTPGQGLQFLFEYFSETQRNKGNFPGRFSGRQFSNSRSEMNVSTLELGDSALYLCASSPDGLGNTEAFFGQGTRLTVV.

V gene TRBV5-8 combines with J gene TRBJ1-1, with TRBD1 as a possible D gene (6 bases). This CDR3 has 15 amino acids. The germline V gene has CDR1 SGHTS and CDR2 YDEGEE. The V end was cut by 5 bases, the J end by 5 bases, with 19 bases between. The CDR3 protein is CASSYPGQRGTEAFF. In DNA, the CDR3 is TGTGCCAGCAGTTATCCGGGACAAAGAGGAACTGAAGCTTTCTTT.